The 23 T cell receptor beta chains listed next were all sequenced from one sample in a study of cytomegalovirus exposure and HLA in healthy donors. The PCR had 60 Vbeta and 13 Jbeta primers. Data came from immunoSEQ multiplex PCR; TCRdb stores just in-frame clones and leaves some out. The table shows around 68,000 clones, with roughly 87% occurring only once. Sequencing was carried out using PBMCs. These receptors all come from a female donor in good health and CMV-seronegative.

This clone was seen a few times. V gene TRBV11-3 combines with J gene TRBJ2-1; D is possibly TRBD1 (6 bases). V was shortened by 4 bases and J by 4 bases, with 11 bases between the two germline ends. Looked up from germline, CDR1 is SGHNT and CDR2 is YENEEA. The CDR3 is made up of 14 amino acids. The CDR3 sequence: CASSYNRVYNEQFF. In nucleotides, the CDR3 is TGTGCCAGCAGCTACAACAGGGTGTACAATGAGCAGTTCTTC.

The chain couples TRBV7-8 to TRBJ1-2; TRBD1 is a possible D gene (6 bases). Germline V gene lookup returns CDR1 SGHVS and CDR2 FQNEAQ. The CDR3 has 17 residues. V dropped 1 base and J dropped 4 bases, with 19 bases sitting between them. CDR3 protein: CASSLVPQSGVGYGYTF. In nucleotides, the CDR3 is TGTGCCAGCAGCTTAGTCCCCCAATCAGGGGTTGGCTATGGCTACACCTTC. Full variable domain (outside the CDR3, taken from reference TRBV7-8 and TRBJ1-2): GAGVSQSPRYKVAKRGQDVALRCDPISGHVSLFWYQQALGQGPEFLTYFQNEAQLDKSGLPSDRFFAERPEGSVSTLKIQRTQQEDSAVYLCASSLVPQSGVGYGYTFGSGTRLTVV.

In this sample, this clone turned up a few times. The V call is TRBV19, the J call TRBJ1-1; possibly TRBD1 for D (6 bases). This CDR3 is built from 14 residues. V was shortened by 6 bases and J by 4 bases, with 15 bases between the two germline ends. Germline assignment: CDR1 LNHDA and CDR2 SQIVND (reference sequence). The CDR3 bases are TGTGCCAGTAGGGACCAACAGGGCGGCACTGAAGCTTTCTTT. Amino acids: CASRDQQGGTEAFF.

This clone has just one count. CDR3 DNA sequence: TGTGCCAGTAGTAAGCGGGGAGAGTACAATGAGCAGTTCTTC. It yields the protein CASSKRGEYNEQFF. This sequence joins TRBV19 and TRBJ2-1; 7 bases are a match to TRBD2. The CDR3 runs to 14 residues. The germline V gene has CDR1 LNHDA and CDR2 SQIVND (reference sequence). V trimming: 4 bases; J trimming: 4 bases; junction bases outside the gene matches: 4.

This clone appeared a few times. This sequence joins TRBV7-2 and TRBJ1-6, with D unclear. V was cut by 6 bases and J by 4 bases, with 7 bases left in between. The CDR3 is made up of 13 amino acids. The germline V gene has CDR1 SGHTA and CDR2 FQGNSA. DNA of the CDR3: TGTGCCAGCAGACTGAGATATAATTCACCCCTCCACTTT. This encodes CASRLRYNSPLHF.

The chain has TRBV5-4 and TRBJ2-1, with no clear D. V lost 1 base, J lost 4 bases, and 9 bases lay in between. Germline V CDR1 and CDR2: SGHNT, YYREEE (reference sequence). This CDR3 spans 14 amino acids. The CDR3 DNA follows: TGTGCCAGCAGCTTGATTAGCCGATACAATGAGCAGTTCTTC. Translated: CASSLISRYNEQFF. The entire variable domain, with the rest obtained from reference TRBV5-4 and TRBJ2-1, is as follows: ETGVTQSPTHLIKTRGQQVTLRCSSQSGHNTVSWYQQALGQGPQFIFQYYREEENGRGNFPPRFSGLQFPNYSSELNVNALELDDSALYLCASSLISRYNEQFFGPGTRLTVL.

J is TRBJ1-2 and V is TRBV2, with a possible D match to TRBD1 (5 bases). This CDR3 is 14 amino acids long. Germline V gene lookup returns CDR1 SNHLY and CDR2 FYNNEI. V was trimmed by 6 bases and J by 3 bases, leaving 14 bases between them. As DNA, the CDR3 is TGTGCCAGCAGCCCCCGGGGAGGGGACTATGGCTACACCTTC. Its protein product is CASSPRGGDYGYTF. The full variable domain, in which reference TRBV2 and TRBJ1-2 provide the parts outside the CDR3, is EPEVTQTPSHQVTQMGQEVILRCVPISNHLYFYWYRQILGQKVEFLVSFYNNEISEKSEIFDDQFSVERPDGSNFTLKIRSTKLEDSAMYFCASSPRGGDYGYTFGSGTRLTVV.

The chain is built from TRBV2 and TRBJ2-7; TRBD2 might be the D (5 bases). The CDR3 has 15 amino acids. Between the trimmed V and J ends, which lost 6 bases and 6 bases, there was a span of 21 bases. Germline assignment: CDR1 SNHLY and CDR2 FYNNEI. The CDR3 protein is CASRRRLSISGEQYF. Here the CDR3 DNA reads TGTGCCAGCAGGAGGAGGCTTTCCATATCGGGCGAGCAGTACTTC.

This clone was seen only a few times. In DNA form, the CDR3 reads TGCGCCAGCAGCTTGATCCCCCCCGGCAGGGGGCCCGAGCAGTACTTC. Protein sequence: CASSLIPPGRGPEQYF. This chain joins TRBV5-1 and TRBJ2-7, with 8 bases aligning to TRBD1. This CDR3 is built from 16 residues. The junction had 12 bases not matched to a gene; V was cut back by 1 base and J by 6 bases. Germline V gives CDR1 SGHRS, CDR2 YFSETQ.

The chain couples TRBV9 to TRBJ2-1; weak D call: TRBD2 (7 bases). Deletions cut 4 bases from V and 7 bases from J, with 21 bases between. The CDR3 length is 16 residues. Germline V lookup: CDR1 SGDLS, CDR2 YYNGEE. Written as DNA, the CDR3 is TGTGCCAGCAGCCCCGAGATGGGAGGGGGAACAAATGAGCAGTTCTTC. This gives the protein CASSPEMGGGTNEQFF.

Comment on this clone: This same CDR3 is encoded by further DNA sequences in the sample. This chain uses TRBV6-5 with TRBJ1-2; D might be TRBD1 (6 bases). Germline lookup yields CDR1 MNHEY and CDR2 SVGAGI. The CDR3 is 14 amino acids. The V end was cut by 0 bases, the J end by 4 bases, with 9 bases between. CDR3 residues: CASSYSGGSYGYTF. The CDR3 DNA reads TGTGCCAGCAGTTACTCAGGGGGAAGCTATGGCTACACCTTC.

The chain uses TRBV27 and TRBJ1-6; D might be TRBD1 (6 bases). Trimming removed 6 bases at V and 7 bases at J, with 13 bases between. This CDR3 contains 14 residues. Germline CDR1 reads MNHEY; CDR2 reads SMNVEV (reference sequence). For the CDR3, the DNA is TGTGCCAGCAGGCCACAGGGCCTCAATTCACCCCTCCACTTT. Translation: CASRPQGLNSPLHF.

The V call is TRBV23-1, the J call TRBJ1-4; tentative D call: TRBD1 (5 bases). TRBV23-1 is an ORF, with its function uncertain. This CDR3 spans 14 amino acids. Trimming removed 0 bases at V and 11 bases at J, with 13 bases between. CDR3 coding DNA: TGCGCCAGCAGTCAATCGGGCAGGGTAGGGAAACTGTTTTTT. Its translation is CASSQSGRVGKLFF.

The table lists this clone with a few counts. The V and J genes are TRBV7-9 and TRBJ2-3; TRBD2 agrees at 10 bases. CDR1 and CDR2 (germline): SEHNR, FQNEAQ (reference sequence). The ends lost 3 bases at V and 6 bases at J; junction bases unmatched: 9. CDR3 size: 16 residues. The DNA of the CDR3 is TGTGCCAGCAGCTTTGGCCTAGCGGGGGAGTCGGATACGCAGTATTTT. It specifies CASSFGLAGESDTQYF.

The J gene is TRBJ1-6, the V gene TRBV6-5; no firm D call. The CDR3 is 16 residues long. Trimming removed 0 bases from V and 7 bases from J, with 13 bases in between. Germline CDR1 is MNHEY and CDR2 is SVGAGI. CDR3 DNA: TGTGCCAGCAGTTACTCCCGTAACAGCGGGAATTCACCCCTCCACTTT. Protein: CASSYSRNSGNSPLHF.

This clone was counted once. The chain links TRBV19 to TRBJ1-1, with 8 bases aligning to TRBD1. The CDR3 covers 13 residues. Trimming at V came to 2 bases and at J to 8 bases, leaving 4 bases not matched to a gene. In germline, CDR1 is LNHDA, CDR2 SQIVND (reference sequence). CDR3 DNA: TGTGCCAGTAGTATACCCCGGACAGGGGAAGCTTTCTTT. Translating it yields CASSIPRTGEAFF. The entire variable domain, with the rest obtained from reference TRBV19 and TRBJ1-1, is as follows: DGGITQSPKYLFRKEGQNVTLSCEQNLNHDAMYWYRQDPGQGLRLIYYSQIVNDFQKGDIAEGYSVSREKKESFPLTVTSAQKNPTAFYLCASSIPRTGEAFFGQGTRLTVV.

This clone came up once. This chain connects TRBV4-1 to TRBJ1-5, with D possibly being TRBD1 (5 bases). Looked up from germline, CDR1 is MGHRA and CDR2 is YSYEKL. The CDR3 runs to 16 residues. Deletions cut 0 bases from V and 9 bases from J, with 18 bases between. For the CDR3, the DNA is TGCGCCAGCAGCCAAGACAATCAGGGAGGTATTCGGCCCCAGCATTTT. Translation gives CASSQDNQGGIRPQHF.

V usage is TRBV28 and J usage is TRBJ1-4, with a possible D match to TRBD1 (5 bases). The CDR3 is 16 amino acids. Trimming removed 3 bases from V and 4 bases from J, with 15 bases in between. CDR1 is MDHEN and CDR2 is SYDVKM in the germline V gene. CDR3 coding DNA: TGTGCCAGCAGTTTTGCAGGGCAAGTAATTAATGAAAAACTGTTTTTT. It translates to CASSFAGQVINEKLFF.

CDR3 sequence (DNA): TGTGCCTGGAGGGGTGGTAGCGGCACCCAGTACTTC. The encoded protein is CAWRGGSGTQYF. The chain joins TRBV30 to TRBJ2-5, with D maybe TRBD2 (6 bases). The CDR3 contains 12 residues. Germline CDR1 is GTSNPN and CDR2 is SVGIG (reference sequence). V lost 3 bases, J lost 8 bases, and 13 bases lay in between.

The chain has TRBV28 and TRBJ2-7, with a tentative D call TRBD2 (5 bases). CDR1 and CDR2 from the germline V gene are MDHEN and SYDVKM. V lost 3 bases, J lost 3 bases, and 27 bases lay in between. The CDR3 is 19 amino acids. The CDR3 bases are TGTGCCAGCAGTTTTCCGAGGGAAGCCCCTTCCTTACCAAGCTACGAGCAGTACTTC. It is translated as CASSFPREAPSLPSYEQYF.

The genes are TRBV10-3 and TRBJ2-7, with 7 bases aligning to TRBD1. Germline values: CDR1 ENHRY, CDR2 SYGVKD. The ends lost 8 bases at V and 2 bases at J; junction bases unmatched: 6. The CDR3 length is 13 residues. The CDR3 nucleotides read TGTGCCATCGGACAGGAAGAAGCCTACGAGCAGTACTTC. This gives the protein CAIGQEEAYEQYF.

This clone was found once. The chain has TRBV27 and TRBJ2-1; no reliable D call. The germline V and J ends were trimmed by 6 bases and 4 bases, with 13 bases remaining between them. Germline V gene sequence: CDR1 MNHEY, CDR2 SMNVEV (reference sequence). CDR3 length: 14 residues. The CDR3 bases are TGTGCCAGCAGCACGGGTGTTGCGTACAATGAGCAGTTCTTC. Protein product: CASSTGVAYNEQFF.

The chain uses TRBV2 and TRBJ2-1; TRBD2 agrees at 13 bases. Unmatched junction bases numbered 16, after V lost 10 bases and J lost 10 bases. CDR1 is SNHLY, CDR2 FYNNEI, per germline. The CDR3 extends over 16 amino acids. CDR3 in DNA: TGTGCCACCCAAGGACTAGCGGGGGCCCCACCCGAAGAGCAGTTCTTC. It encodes CATQGLAGAPPEEQFF.